The next 30 T cell receptor beta chains were all read from a single sample in a study of glioma-infiltrating T cells (dated by TCRdb to between 2015 and 2016). Reads for this sample came from an Illumina MiSeq. The iRepertoire nested amplicon-rescue multiplex PCR (arm-PCR) platform was used to amplify TCR alpha and beta CDR3 regions from RNA. Using fastp trimming at Q25 and MiXCR clonotype assembly, TCRdb reanalyzed the public sequencing data and kept in-frame beta chains. Under each unique CDR3 protein, matching rows form one entry showing the most common genes and DNA. For this sample there are 100,000 to 150,000 distinct CDR3 sequences; 23% appear just once. Roughly 15% of the sample is held by the ten biggest clonotypes. What was sequenced was glioma tissue, nonneoplastic brain tissue, or PBMCs (not recorded which). The receptor set was obtained from a human donor with low-grade glioma or glioblastoma, undergoing nonglioma brain surgery, or in good health (not recorded which).

This clonotype was counted many times. The chain joins TRBV28 to TRBJ2-7, with 9 bases that match TRBD2. The V gene end was trimmed by 5 bases and the J gene end by 4 bases; junction bases not matched to a gene: 12. Germline assignment: CDR1 MDHEN and CDR2 SYDVKM. The CDR3 spans 16 residues. CDR3 region: CASSAIPAGLAYEQYF. CDR3 DNA sequence: TGTGCCAGCAGTGCAATACCTGCGGGACTAGCTTACGAGCAGTACTTC.

This clonotype has just a few counts. This chain joins TRBV19 and TRBJ2-5, with unresolved D. The V end was cut by 5 bases, the J end by 2 bases, with 9 bases between. This CDR3 region has 13 residues. Germline lookup yields CDR1 LNHDA and CDR2 SQIVND (reference sequence). CDR3 in amino acids: CASSLATQETQYF. In nucleotides, the CDR3 is TGTGCCAGTAGTTTGGCTACTCAAGAGACCCAGTACTTC.

A note on this clonotype: This may come from a read error, since a much larger clone is one base off. This chain links TRBV25-1 with TRBJ1-2, with D hard to call. CDR3 length equals 12 residues. CDR1 MGHDK and CDR2 SYGVNS come from the germline V gene. DNA for the CDR3: TGTGCCAGCAGTCAAGGTCTTTATGGCTACATCTTC. Amino acid sequence: CASSQGLYGYIF.

This clonotype has ten or more counts. V and J are TRBV6-2 or TRBV6-3 and TRBJ1-1, with 9 bases that match TRBD1. The ends lost 2 bases at V and 1 base at J; junction bases unmatched: 8. This CDR3 comprises 17 residues. Germline-derived CDR1 and CDR2 are MNHEY and SVGEGT. For the CDR3, the DNA is TGTGCCAGCAGTTACGATAGGACAGGGGTGGAGAACACTGAAGCTTTCTTT. Protein: CASSYDRTGVENTEAFF.

Points on this clonotype: The germline gene is not matched at one end of the junction; a read error may be the cause. This sequence joins TRBV5-1 and TRBJ1-3, with 7 bases that match TRBD1. Per the germline V gene, CDR1 is SGHRS and CDR2 is YFSETQ. The CDR3 consists of 14 residues. This CDR3 is CSSSGWDSGNTIYF. The CDR3 DNA follows: TGCTCCAGCAGCGGTTGGGACAGTGGAAACACCATATATTTT.

This clonotype has ten or more counts. The V and J genes are TRBV6-1 and TRBJ1-6; perhaps TRBD1 as D (5 bases). This CDR3 comprises 14 residues. The germline V gene encodes CDR1 MNHNS and CDR2 SASEGT. Trimming cost V 5 bases and J 7 bases, with 12 bases left between them. The DNA of the CDR3 is TGTGCCAGCAGTTCAGGGACGGAGAATTCACCCCTCCACTTT. Its protein is CASSSGTENSPLHF.

As to this clonotype: A read error may explain this, as a much larger clone is one base away. The V and J genes are TRBV28 and TRBJ1-2; no firm D call. The CDR3 totals 12 residues. The germline CDR1 and CDR2 sequences are MDHEN and SYDVKM. The CDR3 nucleotides are TGTGCCAGCAGTTTAGCAGAGTATGGCCACACCTTC. As protein: CASSLAEYGHTF.

This clonotype showed up many times. The chain employs TRBV28 and TRBJ2-1; TRBD2 matches at 7 bases. The CDR3 is 15 residues long. With V trimmed by 5 bases and J by 5 bases, 9 bases remained unmatched. The germline V gene has CDR1 MDHEN and CDR2 SYDVKM. Here the CDR3 DNA reads TGTGCCAGCAGTCCGAGCGGGGATGGCAACAATGAGCAGTTCTTC. Its protein product is CASSPSGDGNNEQFF.

On this clonotype itself: It may be a read error: a sequence one base away is much more abundant. The J gene is TRBJ1-5, the V gene TRBV29-1, with D uncertain. Germline CDR1 is SQVTM and CDR2 is ANQGSEA. The CDR3 is made up of 12 amino acids. V lost 4 bases and J lost 5, with 9 bases in between. CDR3 bases: TGCAGCGTTGCGATCCCCGATCAGCCCCAGCATTTT. Translated: CSVAIPDQPQHF.

This clonotype appeared many times. This chain links TRBV6-2 or TRBV6-3 with TRBJ1-1; possibly TRBD1 for D (5 bases). Germline V gene lookup returns CDR1 MNHEY and CDR2 SVGEGT. The V end lost 2 bases, the J end lost 11 bases, and 12 bases lay between the germline ends. The CDR3 is made up of 12 amino acids. CDR3 sequence (DNA): TGTGCCAGCAGTTACCGGGGACCGGAGGCTTTCTTT. Its translation is CASSYRGPEAFF.

Only one count was recorded for this clonotype. Without the conserved terminal phenylalanine or tryptophan, this CDR3 likely stems from a read error. V usage is TRBV12-3 or TRBV12-4 and J usage is TRBJ1-5; D is undetermined. With 6 bases removed from V and 0 bases from J, the gap between germline ends came to 9 bases. The CDR3 extends over 14 amino acids. CDR3 sequence: CASSLDGSNQPQHS. CDR3 DNA: TGTGCCAGCAGCCTAGACGGTAGCAATCAGCCCCAGCATTCT.

The chain joins TRBV4-1 to TRBJ2-7; no clear D. Trimming removed 3 bases from V and 10 bases from J, with 25 bases in between. Germline CDR1 MGHRA, CDR2 YSYEKL. The CDR3 runs to 16 residues. The CDR3 DNA is TGCGCCAGCAGCCATCCTAGGGCGGACGGAGTCCTCCCTCAGTACTTC. This gives the protein CASSHPRADGVLPQYF.

Many counts were recorded for this clonotype. This sequence joins TRBV29-1 and TRBJ2-3; D is possibly TRBD1 (5 bases). The V gene's germline CDR1 is SQVTM and CDR2 ANQGSEA. CDR3 length: 13 amino acids. Trimming took 3 bases from V and 4 from J, leaving 11 bases between them. The CDR3 nucleotides read TGCAGCGTTGATGGTGTAGGGGCAGATACGCAGTATTTT. Translated: CSVDGVGADTQYF.

Concerning this clonotype: A much larger clonotype is one base distant, so this may be a read error. The J gene is TRBJ2-7, the V gene TRBV7-2, with TRBD2 identical over 14 bases. Trimming took 4 bases from V and 4 from J; bases not matched to a gene: 3. The CDR3 extends over 15 amino acids. Germline CDR1 SGHTA, CDR2 FQGNSA. The CDR3 reads CASSSGLAGDYEQYF. CDR3 nucleotide sequence: TGTGCCAGCAGCTCGGGACTAGCGGGGGATTACGAGCAGTACTTC.

This clonotype was counted ten times or more. This chain uses TRBV5-1 with TRBJ2-3, with 7 bases fitting TRBD1. This CDR3 region has 15 residues. Germline values: CDR1 SGHRS, CDR2 YFSETQ. V dropped 3 bases and J dropped 2; count of bases not matched to a gene: 6. The CDR3 region is CASSSWDSPTDTQYF. Here the CDR3 DNA reads TGCGCCAGCAGCTCCTGGGACAGTCCCACAGATACGCAGTATTTT. The complete variable domain, with remaining parts taken from reference TRBV5-1 and TRBJ2-3, reads KAGVTQTPRYLIKTRGQQVTLSCSPISGHRSVSWYQQTPGQGLQFLFEYFSETQRNKGNFPGRFSGRQFSNSRSEMNVSTLELGDSALYLCASSSWDSPTDTQYFGPGTRLTVL.

In this sample, this clonotype turned up many times. The chain couples TRBV6-1 to TRBJ2-7; no firm D call. The CDR3 has 12 residues. Looked up from germline, CDR1 is MNHNS and CDR2 is SASEGT. The ends were cut back, 8 bases at V and 1 base at J, with 9 bases in the middle. The CDR3 here is CASGQNSYEQYF. CDR3 DNA sequence: TGTGCCAGCGGTCAGAATTCCTACGAGCAGTACTTC.

The chain has TRBV28 and TRBJ2-3, with 11 bases that match TRBD2. V lost 6 bases and J lost 12; bases outside the gene matches: 11. CDR3 length: 14 residues. CDR1 MDHEN and CDR2 SYDVKM come from the germline V gene. This chain's CDR3 is CASRLTSGRDKQYF. For the CDR3, the DNA is TGTGCCAGCAGACTAACTAGCGGGAGAGATAAACAGTATTTT. Variable domain in full (rest from reference TRBV28 and TRBJ2-3): DVKVTQSSRYLVKRTGEKVFLECVQDMDHENMFWYRQDPGLGLRLIYFSYDVKMKEKGDIPEGYSVSREKKERFSLILESASTNQTSMYLCASRLTSGRDKQYFGPGTRLTVL.

This clonotype was picked up a small number of times. The chain links TRBV10-3 to TRBJ2-5; TRBD1 matches 9 bases. CDR3 length: 15 residues. Germline assignment: CDR1 ENHRY and CDR2 SYGVKD. Trimming at V came to 4 bases and at J to 2 bases, leaving 5 bases not matched to a gene. CDR3: CAISVGTGPQETQYF. CDR3 sequence (DNA): TGTGCCATCAGTGTAGGGACAGGGCCTCAAGAGACCCAGTACTTC.

This clonotype has a handful of counts. The chain is built from TRBV12-3 or TRBV12-4 and TRBJ2-7, with D possibly TRBD1 on 5 matching bases. V lost 4 bases and J lost 10, with 14 bases in between. The CDR3 has 12 amino acids. The CDR3 region has the DNA TGTGCCAGCAGTTGGGGCGAGAGGAAACAGTACTTC. Its protein is CASSWGERKQYF.

Comments on this clonotype: A much larger clone sits a single nucleotide away, making a read error possible. The J gene is TRBJ1-2, the V gene TRBV15; D might be TRBD1 (5 bases). Germline V gene lookup returns CDR1 LNHNV and CDR2 YYDKDF (reference sequence). The CDR3 is 14 residues long. CDR3 protein: CATRRDKGNYGYTF. For the CDR3, the DNA is TGTGCCACCAGAAGAGATAAGGGGAACTATGGCTACACCTTC.

Worth noting for this clonotype: A much larger clone is a single base away; this may be a read error. V and J are TRBV4-2 and TRBJ2-7; 12 bases agree with TRBD2. Germline CDR1 reads LGHNA; CDR2 reads YNFKEQ. V trimming: 0 bases; J trimming: 9 bases; junction bases outside the gene matches: 6. The CDR3 totals 15 residues. CDR3 in DNA: TGTGCCAGCAGCCAAGAACAGACTAGCGGGGGATGGCAGTACTTC. It translates to CASSQEQTSGGWQYF.

This clonotype has a count of ten or more. V usage is TRBV27 and J usage is TRBJ1-5; D ambiguous. CDR3 length: 14 amino acids. The germline V gene has CDR1 MNHEY and CDR2 SMNVEV (reference sequence). V gave up 2 bases and J gave up 4 bases, with 9 bases separating them. The CDR3 sequence is CASSLGPFNQPQHF. The CDR3 DNA follows: TGTGCCAGCAGTTTAGGGCCGTTTAATCAGCCCCAGCATTTT.

This clonotype was seen a handful of times. This chain uses TRBV29-1 with TRBJ2-3, with D hard to call. Per germline, CDR1 SQVTM and CDR2 ANQGSEA. The V and J ends lost 0 bases and 0 bases respectively, with 7 bases between them. This CDR3 comprises 14 residues. CDR3 protein: CSVEDKTSTDTQYF. Here the CDR3 DNA reads TGCAGCGTTGAAGACAAGACTAGCACAGATACGCAGTATTTT.

This clonotype was counted at least ten times. This chain connects TRBV4-1 to TRBJ1-5, with 9 positions matching TRBD1. Germline lookup yields CDR1 MGHRA and CDR2 YSYEKL. This CDR3 region has 16 residues. The V segment lost 4 bases and the J segment 1 base; nucleotides outside the gene matches: 5. DNA for the CDR3: TGCGCCAGCAGCCCACAGGGGGCTGGCAGCAATCAGCCCCAGCATTTT. It encodes CASSPQGAGSNQPQHF.

This clonotype was picked up many times. The V and J genes are TRBV4-3 and TRBJ2-7, with D possibly being TRBD1 (5 bases). The CDR3 is 13 residues long. Per the germline V gene, CDR1 is LGHNA and CDR2 is YSLEER. Between the trimmed V and J ends, which lost 8 bases and 3 bases, there was a span of 14 bases. This CDR3 is CASSRDNGYEQYF. The CDR3, as DNA: TGCGCCAGCTCCAGGGATAATGGCTACGAGCAGTACTTC.

This clonotype showed up many times. V is TRBV2 and J is TRBJ1-2, with D hard to call. Per germline, CDR1 SNHLY and CDR2 FYNNEI. Trimming stripped 2 bases from V and 4 bases from J, with 11 bases between. The CDR3 sequence is 14 residues long. The CDR3 bases are TGTGCCAGCAGTGAATGGCAGAGCTTCTATGGCTACACCTTC. This sequence encodes CASSEWQSFYGYTF.

This clonotype was seen at least ten times. The chain has TRBV6-6 and TRBJ2-7, with D unresolved. Trimming removed 0 bases from V and 4 bases from J, with 16 bases in between. CDR3 length equals 16 residues. Germline V CDR1 and CDR2: MNHNY, SVGAGI (reference sequence). The CDR3 region is CASSYSTARAIYEQYF. Written as DNA, the CDR3 is TGTGCCAGCAGTTACTCGACCGCTAGGGCTATATACGAGCAGTACTTC.

Many counts were recorded for this clonotype. The chain recombines TRBV27 with TRBJ2-7, with a weak D call TRBD2 (6 bases). Per the germline V gene, CDR1 is MNHEY and CDR2 is SMNVEV (reference sequence). V dropped 0 bases and J dropped 2 bases, with 11 bases sitting between them. This CDR3 contains 15 residues. This CDR3 reads CASSLSGLSPYEQYF. CDR3 sequence (DNA): TGTGCCAGCAGTTTATCGGGACTGAGTCCCTACGAGCAGTACTTC.

This clonotype was observed at least ten times. V and J are TRBV4-2 and TRBJ2-1; 8 bases fit TRBD2. Germline V gene lookup returns CDR1 LGHNA and CDR2 YNFKEQ. The J segment lost 8 bases and the V segment lost 1 base, leaving 4 bases of the junction unmatched. The CDR3 contains 14 residues. The CDR3 loop reads CASSQAGGPDEQFF. As DNA, the CDR3 is TGTGCCAGCAGCCAAGCGGGAGGGCCCGATGAGCAGTTCTTC.

With regard to this clonotype: Mismatch with germline at one junction end may stem from a read error. The rearrangement links TRBV6-2 or TRBV6-3 to TRBJ1-1; no clear D gene. The CDR3 is 15 amino acids. Germline V lookup: CDR1 MNHEY, CDR2 SVGEGT. The CDR3 spells CASSYAPTESTEAFF. CDR3 DNA sequence: TGTGCCAGCAGTTACGCCCCAACAGAGAGCACTGAAGCCTTCTTT.